A selection of T cell receptor beta chains follows, all from one sample in a study of T cells in Graves' hyperthyroidism and ophthalmopathy. TCRdb used MiXCR to reprocess the multiplex PCR reads, holding one entry per CDR3 protein. The repertoire has approximately 400,000 distinct CDR3 sequences, just under 15% of them found once; the top ten carry 32%. The sample taken for sequencing was blood. Every receptor here comes from a woman aged 30 to 39 with Graves' hyperthyroidism. Both conserved end residues are part of each CDR3. Only some rows state a clone size, as once, few, many or a class for expanded clones.

j_gene: TRBJ1-1
abundance: few
v_gene: TRBV20-1
CDR3aa: CSARDPRRNTEAFF

j_gene: TRBJ2-1
abundance: many
v_gene: TRBV28
CDR3aa: CASSLMGADNEQFF

j_gene: TRBJ1-5
abundance: few
v_gene: TRBV3-1
CDR3aa: CASSQDRGRQNNQPQHF

j_gene: TRBJ1-2
abundance: .
v_gene: TRBV28
CDR3aa: CASSPGTVANYGYTF

j_gene: TRBJ1-5
abundance: many
v_gene: TRBV3-1
CDR3aa: CASSQEQRNQPQHF

j_gene: TRBJ1-1
abundance: many
v_gene: TRBV27
CDR3aa: CASSLRGRGGEAFF

j_gene: TRBJ1-5
abundance: few
v_gene: TRBV15
CDR3aa: CATSRANQPQHF

j_gene: TRBJ2-6
abundance: many
v_gene: TRBV12-3/TRBV12-4
CDR3aa: CASSLRLAGTSGANVLTF

j_gene: TRBJ2-6
abundance: few
v_gene: TRBV19
CDR3aa: CLTGQRGSPSSGANVLTF

j_gene: TRBJ1-1
abundance: .
v_gene: TRBV12-3/TRBV12-4
CDR3aa: CASSNTGTVFEAFF

j_gene: TRBJ2-7
abundance: many
v_gene: TRBV11-1
CDR3aa: CASSPTGGYDEQYF

j_gene: TRBJ2-3
abundance: few
v_gene: TRBV5-1
CDR3aa: CASSLGGATDTQYF

j_gene: TRBJ2-7
abundance: many
v_gene: TRBV6-2/TRBV6-3
CDR3aa: CASSRRDEQYF

j_gene: TRBJ2-1
abundance: many
v_gene: TRBV30
CDR3aa: CAWSVTSGSYNEQFF

j_gene: TRBJ1-2
abundance: many
v_gene: TRBV12-3/TRBV12-4
CDR3aa: CASSGMNYGYTF

j_gene: TRBJ2-1
abundance: few
v_gene: TRBV3-1
CDR3aa: CASSQGLASNEQFF

j_gene: TRBJ1-1
abundance: .
v_gene: TRBV24-1
CDR3aa: CATSSGRSEAFF

j_gene: TRBJ2-2
abundance: many
v_gene: TRBV3-1
CDR3aa: CASSQDRGLRKNGELFF

j_gene: TRBJ2-1
abundance: many
v_gene: TRBV20-1
CDR3aa: CSAYIRDYNEQFF

j_gene: TRBJ1-6
abundance: .
v_gene: TRBV5-1
CDR3aa: CASSLGGGGSPLHF

j_gene: TRBJ2-7
abundance: many
v_gene: TRBV6-1
CDR3aa: CASESGTGTYEQYF

j_gene: TRBJ1-5
abundance: few
v_gene: TRBV20-1
CDR3aa: CSARGRGQPQHF

j_gene: TRBJ2-7
abundance: many
v_gene: TRBV29-1
CDR3aa: CSVEAREYEQYF

j_gene: TRBJ2-3
abundance: many
v_gene: TRBV28
CDR3aa: CASSFLAGVVTQYF

j_gene: TRBJ2-1
abundance: .
v_gene: TRBV16
CDR3aa: CASSPSRGPYNEQFF

j_gene: TRBJ1-1
abundance: .
v_gene: TRBV20-1
CDR3aa: CSARSGVNTEAFF

j_gene: TRBJ2-5
abundance: once
v_gene: TRBV12-3/TRBV12-4
CDR3aa: CASSALGTSGSKTQYF

j_gene: TRBJ2-4
abundance: .
v_gene: TRBV15
CDR3aa: CATSKERSLAKNIQYF

j_gene: TRBJ2-3
abundance: many
v_gene: TRBV20-1
CDR3aa: CSAIGILPSTDTQYF

j_gene: TRBJ2-3
abundance: few
v_gene: TRBV19
CDR3aa: CASSWTGTSGSDTQYF

j_gene: TRBJ1-5
abundance: few
v_gene: TRBV15
CDR3aa: CATSRGGQGVQPQHF

j_gene: TRBJ2-7
abundance: .
v_gene: TRBV2
CDR3aa: CASRSGRTYEQYF

j_gene: TRBJ2-4
abundance: .
v_gene: TRBV6-5
CDR3aa: CASSLGGQDIQYF

j_gene: TRBJ2-3
abundance: many
v_gene: TRBV18
CDR3aa: CASSPPSGRADTQYF

j_gene: TRBJ2-7
abundance: few
v_gene: TRBV5-1
CDR3aa: CASSLASRSYEQYF

j_gene: TRBJ1-1
abundance: many
v_gene: TRBV7-9
CDR3aa: CASTFDFGPNTEAFF

j_gene: TRBJ2-3
abundance: many
v_gene: TRBV7-8
CDR3aa: CASSPGLAGVGDTQYF

j_gene: TRBJ2-5
abundance: many
v_gene: TRBV30
CDR3aa: CAWSVRDSRETQYF

j_gene: TRBJ1-3
abundance: few
v_gene: TRBV3-1
CDR3aa: CASSPGDTIYF

j_gene: TRBJ2-1
abundance: .
v_gene: TRBV5-1
CDR3aa: CASSPGLINEQFF